One and the same sample provided the 10 T cell receptor beta chains below, sequenced in a study of blood T cell repertoires in COVID-19. TCRdb keeps only in-frame clones here, not all; method: immunoSEQ multiplex PCR. The repertoire holds roughly 53,000 clones, with around 85% as singletons. Sequencing was done on a sample of peripheral blood. The receptor set was obtained from a human donor in a cohort sampled during active COVID-19.

This clone was detected once. CDR3 DNA: TGTGCCAGTAGTAAACAGGGTTTCTCTGGAAACACCATATATTTT. This codes for CASSKQGFSGNTIYF. The chain uses TRBV19 and TRBJ1-3; possible D gene TRBD1, 6 bases. The CDR3 spans 15 residues. V was clipped by 4 bases and J by 0 bases, with 10 bases between them. Germline V gives CDR1 LNHDA, CDR2 SQIVND (reference sequence).

The chain has TRBV6-5 and TRBJ2-5; TRBD1 matches 10 bases. Trimming cost V 0 bases and J 5 bases; bases outside gene matches: 0. Looked up from germline, CDR1 is MNHEY and CDR2 is SVGAGI. The CDR3 is 14 amino acids. For the CDR3, the DNA is TGTGCCAGCAGTTACTCGGGACAGGGGGAGACCCAGTACTTC. It yields the protein CASSYSGQGETQYF.

This clone was seen once. The genes are TRBV2 and TRBJ2-2; TRBD2 matches 7 bases. V gave up 7 bases and J gave up 4 bases; unmatched junction bases: 9. This CDR3 has 15 residues. The germline gives CDR1 SNHLY, CDR2 FYNNEI. The CDR3 region has the DNA TGTGCCAGCAACAGAGACGGCGGGAGCACCGGGGAGCTGTTTTTT. Protein sequence: CASNRDGGSTGELFF.

The CDR3 coding sequence is TGTGCCAGCAGCGAGGGACAGGGAAATGAGCAGTTCTTC. This translates into CASSEGQGNEQFF. The chain is built from TRBV13 and TRBJ2-1; 9 nucleotides agree with TRBD1. The V gene end was trimmed by 5 bases and the J gene end by 7 bases; junction bases not matched to a gene: 3. This CDR3 has 13 amino acids. CDR1 is PRHDT and CDR2 is FYEKMQ in the germline V gene (reference sequence).

The gene calls are TRBV19 and TRBJ2-3; 11 nucleotides match TRBD2. V trimming: 6 bases; J trimming: 3 bases; junction bases outside the gene matches: 11. This CDR3 is built from 17 residues. Germline-derived CDR1 and CDR2 are LNHDA and SQIVND (reference sequence). DNA for the CDR3: TGTGCCAGTAGCAATCCGACTAGCGGGATTTTAACAGATACGCAGTATTTT. As protein: CASSNPTSGILTDTQYF. The full variable domain, completed using reference TRBV19 and TRBJ2-3, is DGGITQSPKYLFRKEGQNVTLSCEQNLNHDAMYWYRQDPGQGLRLIYYSQIVNDFQKGDIAEGYSVSREKKESFPLTVTSAQKNPTAFYLCASSNPTSGILTDTQYFGPGTRLTVL.

The chain employs TRBV5-4 and TRBJ2-3, with 12 bases that match TRBD2. After removal of 0 bases from V and 6 bases from J, the junction contained 5 bases not matched to a gene. The CDR3 has 16 amino acids. Germline CDR1 reads SGHNT; CDR2 reads YYREEE (reference sequence). The CDR3 DNA sequence: TGTGCCAGCAGCTTGGGGACTAGCGGGATGTCGGATACGCAGTATTTT. Its protein product is CASSLGTSGMSDTQYF.

J is TRBJ2-3 and V is TRBV19; 9 bases fit TRBD2. J was trimmed by 0 bases and V by 5 bases; bases with no gene match: 9. Per germline, CDR1 LNHDA and CDR2 SQIVND (reference sequence). CDR3 length: 17 amino acids. The CDR3 region is CASSVRLAGPSTDTQYF. CDR3 in DNA: TGTGCCAGTAGTGTACGCCTAGCGGGACCAAGCACAGATACGCAGTATTTT.

This chain joins TRBV4-2 and TRBJ1-3, with a possible D match to TRBD1 (5 bases). This CDR3 contains 16 residues. Germline CDR1 and CDR2: LGHNA and YNFKEQ. V was cut by 4 bases and J by 5 bases, with 18 bases left in between. CDR3 loop: CASSPPPAEGRNTIYF. Here the CDR3 DNA reads TGTGCCAGCAGCCCCCCACCGGCGGAGGGGCGAAACACCATATATTTT.

This rearrangement joins TRBV6-5 to TRBJ1-2; 10 bases map to TRBD1. The length of the CDR3 is 14 residues. J gave up 5 bases and V 6 bases, and 6 bases lay outside the gene matches. Germline V CDR1 and CDR2: MNHEY, SVGAGI. The CDR3 loop is CASRPGQGPYGYTF. CDR3 coding DNA: TGTGCCAGCAGACCGGGACAGGGGCCTTATGGCTACACCTTC.

The CDR3 DNA follows: TGTGCCAGCAGTTTGGCAACAGGGCCTAATGAAAAACTGTTTTTT. Translating it yields CASSLATGPNEKLFF. This rearrangement joins TRBV28 to TRBJ1-4; weak D call: TRBD1 (6 bases). Trimming stripped 3 bases from V and 3 bases from J, with 11 bases between. The CDR3 consists of 15 residues. Germline V gene lookup returns CDR1 MDHEN and CDR2 SYDVKM.